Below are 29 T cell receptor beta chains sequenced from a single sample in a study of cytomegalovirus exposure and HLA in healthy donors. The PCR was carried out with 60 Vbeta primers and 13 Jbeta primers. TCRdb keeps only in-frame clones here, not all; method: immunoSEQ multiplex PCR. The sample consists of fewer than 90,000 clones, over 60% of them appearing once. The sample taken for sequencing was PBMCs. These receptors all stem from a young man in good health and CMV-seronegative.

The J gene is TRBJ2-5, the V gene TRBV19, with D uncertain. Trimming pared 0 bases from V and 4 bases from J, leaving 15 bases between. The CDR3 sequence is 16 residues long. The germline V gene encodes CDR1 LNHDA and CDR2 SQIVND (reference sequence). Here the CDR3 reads CASSIDLRPNRETQYF. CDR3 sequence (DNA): TGTGCCAGTAGTATAGATCTTCGCCCGAACAGAGAGACCCAGTACTTC.

This CDR3 reads CASSLEGQGPYEQYF. Written as DNA, the CDR3 is TGTGCCAGCAGCTTAGAAGGACAGGGCCCATACGAGCAGTACTTC. The V call is TRBV7-9, the J call TRBJ2-7; TRBD1 aligns across 8 bases. The CDR3 has 15 amino acids. Germline V CDR1 and CDR2: SEHNR, FQNEAQ (reference sequence). The V and J ends lost 1 base and 4 bases, in that order; junction bases with no gene match: 6.

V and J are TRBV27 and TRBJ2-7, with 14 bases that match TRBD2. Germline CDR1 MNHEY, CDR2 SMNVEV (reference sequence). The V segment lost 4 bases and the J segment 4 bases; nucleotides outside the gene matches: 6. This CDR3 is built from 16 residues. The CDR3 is CASSSRGLAGAYEQYF. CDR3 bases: TGTGCCAGCAGTTCCCGGGGACTAGCGGGGGCGTACGAGCAGTACTTC.

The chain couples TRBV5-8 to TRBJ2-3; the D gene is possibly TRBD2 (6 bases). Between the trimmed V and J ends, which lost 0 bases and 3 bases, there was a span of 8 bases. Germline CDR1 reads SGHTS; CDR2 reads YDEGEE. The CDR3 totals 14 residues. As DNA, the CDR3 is TGTGCCAGCAGCTTGGGTAGCGGAACAGATACGCAGTATTTT. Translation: CASSLGSGTDTQYF.

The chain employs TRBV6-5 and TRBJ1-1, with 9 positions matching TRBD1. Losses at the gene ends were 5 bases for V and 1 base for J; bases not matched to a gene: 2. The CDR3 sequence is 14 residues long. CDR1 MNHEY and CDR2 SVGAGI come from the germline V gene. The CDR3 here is CASSEQGANTEAFF. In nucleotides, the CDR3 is TGTGCCAGCAGTGAACAGGGGGCGAACACTGAAGCTTTCTTT.

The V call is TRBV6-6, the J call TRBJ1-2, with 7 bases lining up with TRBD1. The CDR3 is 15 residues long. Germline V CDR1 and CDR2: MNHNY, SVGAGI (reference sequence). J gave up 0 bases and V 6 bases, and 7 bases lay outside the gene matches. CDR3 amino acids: CASRATGVTNYGYTF. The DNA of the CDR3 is TGTGCCAGCAGGGCTACAGGGGTAACTAACTATGGCTACACCTTC.

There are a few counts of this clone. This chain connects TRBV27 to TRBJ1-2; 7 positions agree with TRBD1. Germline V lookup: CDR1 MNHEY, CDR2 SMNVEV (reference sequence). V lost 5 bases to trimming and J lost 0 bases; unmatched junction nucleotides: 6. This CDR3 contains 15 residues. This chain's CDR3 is CASSPQGEANYGYTF. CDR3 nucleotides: TGTGCCAGCAGTCCTCAGGGGGAGGCTAACTATGGCTACACCTTC.

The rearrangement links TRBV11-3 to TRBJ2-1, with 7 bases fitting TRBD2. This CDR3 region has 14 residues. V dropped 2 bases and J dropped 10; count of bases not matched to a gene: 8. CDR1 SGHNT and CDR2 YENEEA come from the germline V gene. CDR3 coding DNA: TGTGCCAGCAGCTTATCGGCGGGAGAAGGCGAGCAGTTCTTC. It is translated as CASSLSAGEGEQFF. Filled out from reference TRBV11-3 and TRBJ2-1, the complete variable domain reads EAGVVQSPRYKIIEKKQPVAFWCNPISGHNTLYWYLQNLGQGPELLIRYENEEAVDDSQLPKDRFSAERLKGVDSTLKIQPAELGDSAVYLCASSLSAGEGEQFFGPGTRLTVL.

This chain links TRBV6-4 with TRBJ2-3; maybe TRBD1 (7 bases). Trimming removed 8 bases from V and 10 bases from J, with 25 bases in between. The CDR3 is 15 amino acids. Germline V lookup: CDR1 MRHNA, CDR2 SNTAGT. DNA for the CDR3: TGTGCCAGCCGCAGGGGGGACAGCCCTTTGAATGCGCAGTATTTT. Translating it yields CASRRGDSPLNAQYF.

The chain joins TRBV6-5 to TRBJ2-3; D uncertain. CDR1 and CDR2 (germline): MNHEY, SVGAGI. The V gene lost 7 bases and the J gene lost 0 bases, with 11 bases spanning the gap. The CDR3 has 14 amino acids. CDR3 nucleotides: TGTGCCAGCAAGCTAACGGAGAGCACAGATACGCAGTATTTT. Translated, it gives CASKLTESTDTQYF.

CDR3 DNA: TGTGCCAGCAGCTTGACGAGGACTAGCGGGAGTCCGTACAATGAGCAGTTCTTC. It translates to CASSLTRTSGSPYNEQFF. This chain joins TRBV5-5 and TRBJ2-1; TRBD2 matches at 13 bases. The CDR3 covers 18 residues. Unmatched junction bases numbered 8, after V lost 1 base and J lost 4 bases. CDR1 and CDR2 from the germline V gene are SGHKS and YYEKEE (reference sequence).

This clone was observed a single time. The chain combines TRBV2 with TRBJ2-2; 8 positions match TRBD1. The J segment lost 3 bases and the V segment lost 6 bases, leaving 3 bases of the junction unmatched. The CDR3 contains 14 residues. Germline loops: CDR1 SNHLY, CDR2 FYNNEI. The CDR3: CASRTGDYTGELFF. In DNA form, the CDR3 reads TGTGCCAGCAGGACAGGGGACTACACCGGGGAGCTGTTTTTT.

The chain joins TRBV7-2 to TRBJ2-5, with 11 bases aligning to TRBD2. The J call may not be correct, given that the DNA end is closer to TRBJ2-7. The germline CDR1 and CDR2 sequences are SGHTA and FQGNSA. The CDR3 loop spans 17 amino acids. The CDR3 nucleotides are TGTGCCAGCAGCCGCATTGTCTCTAGCGGGAGGCGGTACGAGCAGTACTTC. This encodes CASSRIVSSGRRYEQYF.

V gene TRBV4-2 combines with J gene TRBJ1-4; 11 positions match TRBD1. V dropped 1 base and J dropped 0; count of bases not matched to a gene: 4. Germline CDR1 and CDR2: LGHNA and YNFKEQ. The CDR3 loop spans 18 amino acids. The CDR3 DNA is TGTGCCAGCAGCCAAGTCGGACAGGGGGCGGCAACTAATGAAAAACTGTTTTTT. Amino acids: CASSQVGQGAATNEKLFF.

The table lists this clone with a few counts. CDR3 protein: CASSQVLAGVLNTGELFF. The CDR3 nucleotides are TGTGCCAGCAGCCAAGTCCTGGCGGGAGTCCTTAACACCGGGGAGCTGTTTTTT. The chain combines TRBV4-2 with TRBJ2-2, with 7 bases that match TRBD2. The germline CDR1 and CDR2 sequences are LGHNA and YNFKEQ. There are 18 residues in the CDR3. Trimming took 1 base from V and 2 from J; bases not matched to a gene: 10.

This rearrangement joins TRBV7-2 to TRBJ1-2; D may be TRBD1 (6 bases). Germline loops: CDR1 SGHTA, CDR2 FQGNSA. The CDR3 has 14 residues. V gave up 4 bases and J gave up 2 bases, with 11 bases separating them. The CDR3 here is CASSSGGQNYGYTF. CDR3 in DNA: TGTGCCAGCAGCTCGGGCGGACAGAACTATGGCTACACCTTC.

The CDR3 protein is CASSLAFNSDRGIQPQHF. The CDR3 nucleotides read TGTGCCAGCAGCTTGGCCTTTAACAGCGACAGGGGGATTCAGCCCCAGCATTTT. This rearrangement joins TRBV5-8 to TRBJ1-5; 9 bases match TRBD1. After removal of 0 bases from V and 6 bases from J, the junction contained 13 bases not matched to a gene. This CDR3 region has 18 residues. Germline CDR1 is SGHTS and CDR2 is YDEGEE.

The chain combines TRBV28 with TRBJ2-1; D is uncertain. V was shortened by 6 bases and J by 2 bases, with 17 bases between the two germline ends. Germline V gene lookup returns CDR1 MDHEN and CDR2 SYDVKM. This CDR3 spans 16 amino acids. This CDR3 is CASSPFDARTYNEQFF. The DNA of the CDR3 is TGTGCCAGCAGCCCCTTTGATGCGCGAACCTACAATGAGCAGTTCTTC.

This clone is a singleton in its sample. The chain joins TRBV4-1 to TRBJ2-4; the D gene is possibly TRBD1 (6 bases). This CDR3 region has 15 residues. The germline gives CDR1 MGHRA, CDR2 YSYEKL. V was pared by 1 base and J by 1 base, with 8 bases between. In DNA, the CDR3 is TGCGCCAGCAGCCAAGGAAGGGGGGCCAAAAACATTCAGTACTTC. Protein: CASSQGRGAKNIQYF.

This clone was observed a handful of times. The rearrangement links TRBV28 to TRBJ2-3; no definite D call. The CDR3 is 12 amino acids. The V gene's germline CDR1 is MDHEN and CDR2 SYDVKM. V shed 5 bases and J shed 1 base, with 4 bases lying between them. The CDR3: CASSTGTDTQYF. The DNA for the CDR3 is TGTGCCAGCAGTACAGGCACAGATACGCAGTATTTT.

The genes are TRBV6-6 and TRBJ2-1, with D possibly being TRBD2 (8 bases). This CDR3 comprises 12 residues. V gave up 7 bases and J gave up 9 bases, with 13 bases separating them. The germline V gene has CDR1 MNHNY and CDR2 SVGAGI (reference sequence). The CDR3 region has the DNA TGTGCCAGCAAAGCGGGGGACAGTGAGCAGTTCTTC. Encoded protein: CASKAGDSEQFF.

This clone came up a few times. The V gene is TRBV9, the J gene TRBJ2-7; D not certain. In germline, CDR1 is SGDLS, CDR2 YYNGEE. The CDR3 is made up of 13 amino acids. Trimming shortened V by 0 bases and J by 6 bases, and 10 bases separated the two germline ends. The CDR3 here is CASSVESETEQYF. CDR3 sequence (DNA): TGTGCCAGCAGCGTAGAGTCGGAGACCGAGCAGTACTTC.

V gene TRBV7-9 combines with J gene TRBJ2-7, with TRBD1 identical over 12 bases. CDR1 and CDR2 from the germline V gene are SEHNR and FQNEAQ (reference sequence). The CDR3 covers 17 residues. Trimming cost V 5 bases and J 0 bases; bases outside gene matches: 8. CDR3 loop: CASSRGTGGSSSYEQYF. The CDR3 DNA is TGTGCCAGCAGCAGAGGGACAGGGGGCTCAAGCTCCTACGAGCAGTACTTC.

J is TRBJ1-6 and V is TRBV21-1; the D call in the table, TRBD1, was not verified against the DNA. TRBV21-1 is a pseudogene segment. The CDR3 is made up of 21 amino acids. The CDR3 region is CASSTYNRDRSPKRPNSPLHF. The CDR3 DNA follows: TGTGCCAGCAGCACCTATAACCGGGACAGAAGTCCGAAAAGACCTAATTCACCCCTCCACTTT.

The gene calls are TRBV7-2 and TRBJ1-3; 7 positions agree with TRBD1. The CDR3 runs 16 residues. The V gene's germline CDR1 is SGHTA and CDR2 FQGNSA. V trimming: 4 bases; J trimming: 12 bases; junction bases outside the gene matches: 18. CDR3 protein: CASSSYGTALGQSIYF. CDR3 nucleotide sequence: TGTGCCAGCAGCTCATATGGGACAGCTCTTGGGCAAAGCATATATTTT.

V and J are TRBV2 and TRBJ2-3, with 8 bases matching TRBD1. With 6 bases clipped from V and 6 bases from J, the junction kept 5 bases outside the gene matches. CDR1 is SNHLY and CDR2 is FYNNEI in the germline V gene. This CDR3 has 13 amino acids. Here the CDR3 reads CASRPQGADTQYF. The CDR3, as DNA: TGTGCCAGCAGACCTCAGGGGGCTGATACGCAGTATTTT.

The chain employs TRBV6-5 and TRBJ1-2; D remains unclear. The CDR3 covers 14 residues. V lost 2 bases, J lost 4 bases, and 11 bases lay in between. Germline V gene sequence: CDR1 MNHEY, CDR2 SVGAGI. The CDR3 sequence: CASSYGGPLYGYTF. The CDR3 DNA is TGTGCCAGCAGTTACGGAGGACCGCTCTATGGCTACACCTTC.

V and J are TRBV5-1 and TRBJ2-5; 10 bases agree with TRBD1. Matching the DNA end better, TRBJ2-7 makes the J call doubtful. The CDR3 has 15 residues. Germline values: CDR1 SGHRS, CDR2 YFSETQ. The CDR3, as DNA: TGCGCCAGCAGCTTGGCGGGGACAGGGGTCGACGAGCAGTACTTC. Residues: CASSLAGTGVDEQYF.

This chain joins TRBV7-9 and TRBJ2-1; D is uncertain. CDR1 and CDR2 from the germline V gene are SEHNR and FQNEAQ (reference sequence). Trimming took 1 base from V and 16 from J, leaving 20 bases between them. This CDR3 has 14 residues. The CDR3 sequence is CASSLDIPADPGFF. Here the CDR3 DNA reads TGTGCCAGCAGCTTAGATATTCCAGCCGACCCGGGTTTCTTC.